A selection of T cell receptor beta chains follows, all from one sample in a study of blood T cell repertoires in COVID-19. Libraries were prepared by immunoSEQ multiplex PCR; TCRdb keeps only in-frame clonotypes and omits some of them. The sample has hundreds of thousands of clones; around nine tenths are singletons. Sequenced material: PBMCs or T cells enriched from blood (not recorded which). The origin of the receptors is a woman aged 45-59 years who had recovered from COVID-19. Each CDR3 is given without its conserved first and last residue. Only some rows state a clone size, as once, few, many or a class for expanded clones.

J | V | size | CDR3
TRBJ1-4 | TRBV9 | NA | ASSWGLGQNEKLF
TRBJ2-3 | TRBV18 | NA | ASSPGGADFTDTQY
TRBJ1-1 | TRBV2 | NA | ASRGQGYTEAF
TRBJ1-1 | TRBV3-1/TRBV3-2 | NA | ASSQDTGSATF
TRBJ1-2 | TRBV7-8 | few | ASSLAETSYGYT
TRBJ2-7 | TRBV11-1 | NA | ASNPLDRPYEQY
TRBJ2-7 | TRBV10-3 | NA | AITDSSYEQY
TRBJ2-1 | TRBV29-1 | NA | SAGQGNEQF
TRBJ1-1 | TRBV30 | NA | ACNFNTEAF
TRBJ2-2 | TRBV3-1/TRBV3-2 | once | ASSQLRGANTGELF
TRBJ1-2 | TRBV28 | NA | ASSSPLAATYGYT
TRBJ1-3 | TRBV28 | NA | ATIRDSGNTIY
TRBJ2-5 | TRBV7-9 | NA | ASSRGIQETQY
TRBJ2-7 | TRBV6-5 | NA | ASRDRQGSYEQY
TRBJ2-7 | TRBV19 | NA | ASRVAGGTSYEQY
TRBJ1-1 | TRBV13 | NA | ASSRQANTEAF
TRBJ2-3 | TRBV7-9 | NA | ASSPDRVLLDTQY
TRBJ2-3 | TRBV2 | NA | ASAGGATLNWAQY
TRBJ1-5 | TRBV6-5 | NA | ASSFRGQAQPQH
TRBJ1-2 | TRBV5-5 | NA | ASSLWTGVYT
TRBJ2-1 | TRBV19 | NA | ASSRGILAGGRNEQF
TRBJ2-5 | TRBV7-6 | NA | ASSSRTAVLVETQY
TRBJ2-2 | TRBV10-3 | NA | AITRNTGELF
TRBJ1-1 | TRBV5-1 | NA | ASSPTKAMNTEAF
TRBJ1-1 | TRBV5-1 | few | ASSLALGGGTEAF
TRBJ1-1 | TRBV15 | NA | ATSQTGTEAF
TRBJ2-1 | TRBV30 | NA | AWSVARYNEQF
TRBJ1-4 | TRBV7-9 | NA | ASSFSGQSNEKLF
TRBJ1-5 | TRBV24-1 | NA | ATSAPGRSQPQH
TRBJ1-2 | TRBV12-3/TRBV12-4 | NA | ASSRRGVYGYT
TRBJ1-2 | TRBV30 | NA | ASQNFYGYT
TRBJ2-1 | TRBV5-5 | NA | ASSPWWGNNEQF